The rows below give T cell receptor beta chains drawn from one sample of a study of cytomegalovirus exposure and HLA in healthy donors. Clones were read by immunoSEQ multiplex PCR, and TCRdb kept only the in-frame ones, dropping some. The sample has some 130,000 clones, about 91% seen once. Input material: PBMCs. The receptors here all came from a woman younger than 30 in good health and CMV-seronegative. CDR3s include the opening cysteine and the closing phenylalanine or tryptophan. The order of the fields is CDR3 length, clone size, V gene, J gene, D gene, CDR3 protein, CDR3 DNA. D genes are given only for firm matches. Clone size is given for some rows only: seen once, a few or many times, or a class if the clone is expanded.

CDR3 length: 14; clone size: once; V gene: TRBV9; J gene: TRBJ2-3; D gene: NA; CDR3 protein: CASSVGRLSDTQYF; CDR3 DNA: TGTGCCAGCAGCGTAGGCAGGTTATCAGATACGCAGTATTTT
CDR3 length: 15; clone size: once; V gene: TRBV6-1; J gene: TRBJ2-7; D gene: TRBD2; CDR3 protein: CAAEILAGGSYEQYF; CDR3 DNA: TGTGCCGCAGAGATCCTAGCGGGGGGGTCCTACGAGCAGTACTTC
CDR3 length: 15; clone size: NA; V gene: TRBV7-2; J gene: TRBJ1-1; D gene: TRBD1; CDR3 protein: CASSRRTGEGTEAFF; CDR3 DNA: TGTGCCAGCAGCAGACGGACAGGGGAGGGGACTGAAGCTTTCTTT
CDR3 length: 16; clone size: NA; V gene: TRBV6-4; J gene: TRBJ2-1; D gene: TRBD1; CDR3 protein: CASSDHGTGWFDEQFF; CDR3 DNA: TGTGCCAGCAGTGACCACGGGACAGGGTGGTTTGATGAGCAGTTCTTC
CDR3 length: 16; clone size: NA; V gene: TRBV9; J gene: TRBJ1-2; D gene: TRBD1; CDR3 protein: CASSPQGQGTNYGYTF; CDR3 DNA: TGTGCCAGCAGCCCCCAAGGACAGGGAACTAACTATGGCTACACCTTC
CDR3 length: 16; clone size: NA; V gene: TRBV11-2; J gene: TRBJ2-5; D gene: NA; CDR3 protein: CASTPSSGIRGKTQYF; CDR3 DNA: TGTGCCAGCACCCCATCGTCAGGGATTAGGGGAAAGACCCAGTACTTC
CDR3 length: 14; clone size: NA; V gene: TRBV19; J gene: TRBJ2-1; D gene: TRBD1; CDR3 protein: CASSLGDRENEQFF; CDR3 DNA: TGTGCCAGTAGTCTGGGGGACAGGGAAAATGAGCAGTTCTTC
CDR3 length: 18; clone size: once; V gene: TRBV9; J gene: TRBJ2-5; D gene: TRBD2; CDR3 protein: CASQRSVGLAGLGETQYF; CDR3 DNA: TGTGCCAGCCAGCGTAGTGTGGGACTAGCGGGGCTAGGGGAGACCCAGTACTTC
CDR3 length: 14; clone size: once; V gene: TRBV28; J gene: TRBJ2-2; D gene: TRBD1; CDR3 protein: CATRDSVLTGELFF; CDR3 DNA: TGTGCCACCCGGGACAGCGTCCTGACCGGGGAGCTGTTTTTT
CDR3 length: 16; clone size: NA; V gene: TRBV11-2; J gene: TRBJ2-7; D gene: NA; CDR3 protein: CASSLDPLQPSDEQYF; CDR3 DNA: TGTGCCAGCAGCTTAGACCCGCTTCAACCTAGCGACGAGCAGTACTTC
CDR3 length: 14; clone size: once; V gene: TRBV5-1; J gene: TRBJ2-7; D gene: TRBD1; CDR3 protein: CASSLTTGSYEQYF; CDR3 DNA: TGCGCCAGCAGCCTAACGACAGGGTCCTACGAGCAGTACTTC